This T cell receptor beta chain appears in the sequencing data of a study of CD8+CD57+ T cells in acquired aplastic anemia. Looking at the study overall: Sorted cells (CD4+ and CD8+) yielded DNA amounts that averaged approximately 3.1 ug.

TCR beta VDJ and CDR3 profiles were obtained from a genomic DNA template. TCRdb passed the reads through MiXCR, listing each CDR3 protein once. The repertoire holds around 180,000 distinct CDR3 sequences, with 64% as singletons. Whole-study findings and limits: Found in both controls and patients were approximately 30 CD8+ CDR3 sequences.

Trimming shortened V by 4 bases and J by 7 bases, and 14 bases separated the two germline ends. CDR3 length: 15 residues. The germline V gene encodes CDR1 SGHDN and CDR2 FVKESK. A word on this clonotype: Its antigen remains unknown.

This sequence joins TRBV14 and TRBJ1-6; TRBD1 is a possible D gene (6 bases). The sample taken for sequencing was sorted CD4+, CD8+, or CD8+CD57+ T cells (not recorded which) from PBMCs. The sequence was obtained from a human donor with severe aplastic anemia or a healthy control (not recorded which). CDR3 protein: CASSPTGGTNSPLHF. The CDR3, as DNA: TGTGCCAGCAGCCCGACGGGCGGGACAAATTCACCCCTCCACTTT.